These 7 T cell receptor beta chains were all obtained from the same sample, sequenced in a study of T cells in Graves' hyperthyroidism and ophthalmopathy (dated by TCRdb to between 2018 and 2021). The method behind the library was multiplex PCR. For sequencing, an Illumina HiSeq 2000 was employed. The TCR beta CDR3 regions were amplified from RNA transcripts. The first round of RT-PCR for the TCR CDR3 was performed with the HTBI primer set and the Qiagen OneStep RT-PCR kit. TCRdb redid the processing of the public reads, applying fastp at Q25 and MiXCR, and retained in-frame beta chains. Entries that share a CDR3 protein sequence are merged under the most common genes and DNA. The sample has hundreds of thousands of distinct CDR3 sequences on record, roughly 15% of them singletons. The top ten constitute 3% to 4% of the sample. The sample consisted of blood. Receptors originate from a woman between 35 and 50 years old with Graves' ophthalmopathy.

V is TRBV5-1 and J is TRBJ1-1; D possibly corresponds to TRBD1 (5 bases). The CDR3 extends over 17 amino acids. Germline CDR1 reads SGHRS; CDR2 reads YFSETQ. V was pared by 4 bases and J by 0 bases, with 19 bases between. The CDR3 DNA is TGCGCCAGCAGCCGTGAGCCTTCGCGGGGCATGAACACTGAAGCTTTCTTT. Residues: CASSREPSRGMNTEAFF.

The chain employs TRBV5-1 and TRBJ1-1; D is unresolved. Trimming cost V 4 bases and J 10 bases, with 20 bases left between them. This CDR3 is built from 14 residues. The germline CDR1 and CDR2 sequences are SGHRS and YFSETQ. The CDR3 nucleotides are TGCGCCAGCAGCGCGGACCCACCCGCCGGTGGAGCTTTCTTT. Translation gives CASSADPPAGGAFF. The entire variable domain, with the rest obtained from reference TRBV5-1 and TRBJ1-1, is as follows: KAGVTQTPRYLIKTRGQQVTLSCSPISGHRSVSWYQQTPGQGLQFLFEYFSETQRNKGNFPGRFSGRQFSNSRSEMNVSTLELGDSALYLCASSADPPAGGAFFGQGTRLTVV.

The sample holds a few counts of this clonotype. This chain joins TRBV6-1 and TRBJ1-5; no reliable D call. The germline gives CDR1 MNHNS, CDR2 SASEGT. The length of the CDR3 is 13 residues. Trimming took off 7 bases at V and 7 bases at J, with 14 bases between the two ends. The CDR3 loop reads CASTPFEGQPQHF. The CDR3 region has the DNA TGTGCCAGCACTCCCTTTGAAGGCCAGCCCCAGCATTTT.

The rearrangement links TRBV7-2 to TRBJ1-5; maybe TRBD1 (6 bases). CDR1 and CDR2 from the germline V gene are SGHTA and FQGNSA. This CDR3 contains 14 residues. Trimming removed 3 bases at V and 4 bases at J, with 10 bases between. CDR3 protein: CASSFGTINQPQHF. CDR3 nucleotide sequence: TGTGCCAGCAGCTTCGGGACAATTAATCAGCCCCAGCATTTT. Filled out from reference TRBV7-2 and TRBJ1-5, the complete variable domain reads GAGVSQSPSNKVTEKGKDVELRCDPISGHTALYWYRQSLGQGLEFLIYFQGNSAPDKSGLPSDRFSAERTGGSVSTLTIQRTQQEDSAVYLCASSFGTINQPQHFGDGTRLSIL.

The table lists this clonotype with many counts. This sequence joins TRBV6-1 and TRBJ2-7; D uncertain. The CDR3 runs 13 residues. In germline, CDR1 is MNHNS, CDR2 SASEGT. Trimming took off 2 bases at V and 2 bases at J, with 7 bases between the two ends. In nucleotides, the CDR3 is TGTGCCAGCAGTGAACTACCTCCCTACGAGCAGTACTTC. It translates to CASSELPPYEQYF.

This clonotype was seen repeatedly, ten times or more. V gene TRBV18 combines with J gene TRBJ1-1; a possible D gene is TRBD1 (5 bases). V lost 1 base and J 4 bases, leaving 10 bases between the germline ends. Looked up from germline, CDR1 is KGHSH and CDR2 is LQKENI. This CDR3 has 14 amino acids. CDR3 bases: TGTGCCAGCTCACCACGGGGGTTAGTCACTGAAGCTTTCTTT. Translated: CASSPRGLVTEAFF.

This clonotype was seen many times. The rearrangement uses TRBV30 and TRBJ1-1; 7 bases agree with TRBD1. CDR3 length: 13 amino acids. Germline V gene sequence: CDR1 GTSNPN, CDR2 SVGIG (reference sequence). V dropped 1 base and J dropped 5; count of bases not matched to a gene: 4. The CDR3 sequence is CAWSGQGRTEAFF. The CDR3 DNA follows: TGTGCCTGGAGTGGACAGGGCCGGACTGAAGCTTTCTTT.